This TCR beta chain was found in a study of blood T cell repertoires in COVID-19. Study in general: Researchers got acute and convalescent COVID-19 samples from the United States, Italy and Spain. T cells, B-cell-depleted T cells, or PBMCs supplied cDNA or gDNA.

Germline-derived CDR1 and CDR2 are ENHRY and SYGVKD. V dropped 3 bases and J dropped 9; count of bases not matched to a gene: 10. This CDR3 is built from 15 residues. In the authors' workflow: Amplified reference gene primers provided the basis for estimating nucleated cell counts. The table came from immunoSEQ multiplex PCR; TCRdb's copy has only in-frame clones and leaves some out. The DNA was the basis for D and trimming; V, J and clone size are from that table. The table has 250,000 to 300,000 clones, approximately 89% seen once. The chain joins TRBV10-3 to TRBJ2-1, with 8 bases that match TRBD2. This clonotype originated in a woman aged 60-75 years with acute or convalescent COVID-19. The sequenced material came from peripheral blood. As DNA, the CDR3 is TGTGCCATCAGTGAAGGAGCGGGAGAAGGTGTTGAGCAGTTCTTC. Protein sequence: CAISEGAGEGVEQFF.